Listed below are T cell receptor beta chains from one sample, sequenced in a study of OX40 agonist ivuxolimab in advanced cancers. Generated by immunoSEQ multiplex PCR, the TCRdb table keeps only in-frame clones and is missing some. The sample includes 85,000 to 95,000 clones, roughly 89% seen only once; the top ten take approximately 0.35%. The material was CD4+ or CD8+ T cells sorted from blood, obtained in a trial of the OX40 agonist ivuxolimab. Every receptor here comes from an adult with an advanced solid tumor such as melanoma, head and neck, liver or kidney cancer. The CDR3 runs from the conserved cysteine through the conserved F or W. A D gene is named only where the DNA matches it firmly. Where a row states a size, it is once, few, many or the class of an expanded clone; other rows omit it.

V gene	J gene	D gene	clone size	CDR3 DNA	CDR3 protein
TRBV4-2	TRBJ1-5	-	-	TGTGCCAGCAGCACCCAAGGGGGAATCAGCAATCAGCCCCAGCATTTT	CASSTQGGISNQPQHF
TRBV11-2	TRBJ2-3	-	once	TGTGCCAGCAGGCCGGGGAACACAGATACGCAGTATTTT	CASRPGNTDTQYF
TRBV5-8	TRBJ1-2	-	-	TGCGCCAGCAGCCTCGAGGGAAATGGCTACACCTTC	CASSLEGNGYTF
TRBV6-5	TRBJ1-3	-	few	TGTGCCAGCAGAAGACAGGACTCTGGAAACACCATATATTTT	CASRRQDSGNTIYF
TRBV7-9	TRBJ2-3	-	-	TGTGCCAGCAGCTTATTCAGGGGAGAAACTGCAGATACGCAGTATTTT	CASSLFRGETADTQYF
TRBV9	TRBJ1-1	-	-	TGTGCCAGCAGCTCCGGGTGGGCCCTGAACACTGAAGCTTTCTTT	CASSSGWALNTEAFF
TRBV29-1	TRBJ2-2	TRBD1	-	TGCAGCGTTATACAGGGGCCGAACACCGGGGAGCTGTTTTTT	CSVIQGPNTGELFF
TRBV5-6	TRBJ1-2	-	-	TGTGCCAGCAGCTTGAATACGGGAGATGGCTACACCTTC	CASSLNTGDGYTF
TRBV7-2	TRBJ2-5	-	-	TGTGCCAGCAGCTTAGGAGCCGAAGAGACCCAGTACTTC	CASSLGAEETQYF
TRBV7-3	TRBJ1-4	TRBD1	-	TGTGCCAGCAGCCGTTCCTACAGGGGTACAGATGAAAAACTGTTTTTT	CASSRSYRGTDEKLFF
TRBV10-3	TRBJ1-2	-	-	TGTGCCATCAGTGAGTCAGGGGATGGCTACACCTTC	CAISESGDGYTF
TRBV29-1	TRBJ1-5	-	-	TGCAGCGTTAAAGACAGGCCCCCGTCCGAGGGGAATCAGCCCCAGCATTTT	CSVKDRPPSEGNQPQHF
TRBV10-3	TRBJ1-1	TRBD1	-	TGTGCCATCAGAGGGACAGGGGCGAACACTGAAGCTTTCTTT	CAIRGTGANTEAFF
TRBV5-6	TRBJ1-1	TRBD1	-	TGTGCCAGCAGTTCGACAGGGGTGAACACTGAAGCTTTCTTT	CASSSTGVNTEAFF
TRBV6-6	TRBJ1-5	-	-	TGTGCCAGCAGTTACTCGCAGGTTAGCAATCAGCCCCAGCATTTT	CASSYSQVSNQPQHF
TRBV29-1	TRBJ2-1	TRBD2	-	TGCAGCGTTGATACCTCTCAAAGCGGGGGCCCGGGGAATGAGCAGTTCTTC	CSVDTSQSGGPGNEQFF
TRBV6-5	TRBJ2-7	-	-	TGTGCCAGCAGTTATCGCTCTCCCTACAGCTACGAGCAGTACTTC	CASSYRSPYSYEQYF
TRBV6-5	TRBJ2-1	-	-	TGTGCCAGCGCATGGAATGGGGGGCAGTTGTTCTTC	CASAWNGGQLFF
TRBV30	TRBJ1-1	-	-	TGTGCCTGGAGTGGGATCTCGGGTGAAGCTTTCTTT	CAWSGISGEAFF
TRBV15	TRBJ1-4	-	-	TGTGCCACCAGCAAAGCTGCCGAAAAACTGTTTTTT	CATSKAAEKLFF
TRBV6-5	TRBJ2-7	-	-	TGTGCCAGCAGTTACTCGGGTGGGGCCTCCTACGAGCAGTACTTC	CASSYSGGASYEQYF
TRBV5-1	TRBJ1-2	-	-	TGCGCCAGCAGCTTGGAGTCGGGGTATTTCGGCTACACCTTC	CASSLESGYFGYTF
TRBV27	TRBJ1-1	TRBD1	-	TGTGTTGACGACAGGGGGCGGTTCGACACTGAAGCTTTCTTT	CVDDRGRFDTEAFF
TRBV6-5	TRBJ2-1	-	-	TGTGCCAGCAGTTACTCGGCAGCCCTCTCCTACAATGAGCAGTTCTTC	CASSYSAALSYNEQFF
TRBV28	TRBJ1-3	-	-	TGTGCCAGCAGTTTACCCTGGACTGGAAACACCATATATTTT	CASSLPWTGNTIYF
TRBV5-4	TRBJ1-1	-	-	TGTGCCAGCAGCGGACCCAGGGGCTTGAACACTGAAGCTTTCTTT	CASSGPRGLNTEAFF
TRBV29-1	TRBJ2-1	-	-	TGCAGCGTTGGTTCGATAGTCGGCAATGAGCAGTTCTTC	CSVGSIVGNEQFF
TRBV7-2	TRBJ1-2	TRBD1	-	TGTGCCAGCAGCCTCTCGGACAGGGCGACATATGGCTACACCTTC	CASSLSDRATYGYTF
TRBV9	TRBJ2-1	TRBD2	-	TGTGCCAGCAGCCGGAGCGGGAGGGCGGATGAGCAGTTCTTC	CASSRSGRADEQFF
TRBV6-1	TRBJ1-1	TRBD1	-	TGTGCCAGCAGTGTGGGACAGGGAACTGAAGCTTTCTTT	CASSVGQGTEAFF
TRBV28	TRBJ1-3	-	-	TGTGCCAGCTCAATAACTGGAAACACCATATATTTT	CASSITGNTIYF
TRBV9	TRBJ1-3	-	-	TGTGCCAGCAGCGTAGTGCCGGGAAACACCATATATTTT	CASSVVPGNTIYF
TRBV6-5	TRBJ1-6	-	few	TGTGCCAGCAGTGACTACAATTCACCCCTCCACTTT	CASSDYNSPLHF
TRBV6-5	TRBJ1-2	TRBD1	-	TGTGCCAGCAGGGGACAGAACTATGGCTACACCTTC	CASRGQNYGYTF
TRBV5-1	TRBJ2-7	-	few	TGCGCCAGCAGATTGACAGGTTCCTACGAGCAGTACTTC	CASRLTGSYEQYF
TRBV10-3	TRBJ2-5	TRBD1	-	TGTGCCATCAGTGAGTCAAGCAGGGGGCGAGAGACCCAGTACTTC	CAISESSRGRETQYF
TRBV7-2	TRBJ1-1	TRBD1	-	TGTGCCAGCAGCTTAGTGACAGGGGGGAACACTGAAGCTTTCTTT	CASSLVTGGNTEAFF
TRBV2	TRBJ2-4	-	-	TGTGCTTCCGACGTAGGGTCCAAAAACATTCAGTACTTC	CASDVGSKNIQYF
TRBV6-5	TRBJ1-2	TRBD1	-	TGTGCCAGCAGGTGGACAGGGACCACTGTCTACACCTTC	CASRWTGTTVYTF
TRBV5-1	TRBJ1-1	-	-	TGCGCCAGCAGACTAAACGCAGGGACGAACACTGAAGCTTTCTTT	CASRLNAGTNTEAFF
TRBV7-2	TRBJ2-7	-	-	TGTGCCAGCAGCCCAACAGTTTCCTACGAGCAGTACTTC	CASSPTVSYEQYF
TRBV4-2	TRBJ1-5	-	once	TGTGCCAGCAGCCAAGCTCCAGAAAATCAGCCCCAGCATTTT	CASSQAPENQPQHF
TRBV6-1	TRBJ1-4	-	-	TGTGCCACCCACACCTCAACTAATGAAAAACTGTTTTTT	CATHTSTNEKLFF
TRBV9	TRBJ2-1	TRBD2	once	TGTGCCAGCAGCAGAGCGGGACGGTACAATGAGCAGTTCTTC	CASSRAGRYNEQFF
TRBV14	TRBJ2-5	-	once	TGTGCCAGCAGCCAAGCATTCGGTGGAACAGTGTGGGAGACCCAGTACTTC	CASSQAFGGTVWETQYF
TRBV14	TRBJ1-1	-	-	TGTGCCAGCAGCCAAGGTCTGGGGACTGAAGCTTTCTTT	CASSQGLGTEAFF
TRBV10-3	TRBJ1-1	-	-	TGTGCCATCAGTGTTGGGACCAATATTGAAGCTTTCTTT	CAISVGTNIEAFF
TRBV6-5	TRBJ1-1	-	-	TGTGCCAGCGGGGGGGGCGTGGACACTGAAGCTTTCTTT	CASGGGVDTEAFF
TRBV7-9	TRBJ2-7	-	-	TGTGCCAGCAGCTTAGACGGGGCCTCCTACGAGCAGTACTTC	CASSLDGASYEQYF
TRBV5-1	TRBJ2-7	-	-	TGCGCCAGCAGCTTGGGTTCGGCTAGATCCGGCTACGAGCAGTACTTC	CASSLGSARSGYEQYF
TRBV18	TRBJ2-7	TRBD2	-	TGTGCCAGCTCACCAAGCGCGGGAGGCTCCTACGAGCAGTACTTC	CASSPSAGGSYEQYF
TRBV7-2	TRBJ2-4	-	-	TGTGCCAGCAGCTTAGAGGCGGGGAGCCCATACTTC	CASSLEAGSPYF
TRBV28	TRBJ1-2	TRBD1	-	TGTGCCAGCAGTTTGTCACAGGGGCGCTCCTTGGGGTATGGCTACACCTTC	CASSLSQGRSLGYGYTF
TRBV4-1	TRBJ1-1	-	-	TGCGCCAGCAGCCCCGAGGGGAGGGCCACTGAAGCTTTCTTT	CASSPEGRATEAFF
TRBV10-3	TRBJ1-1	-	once	TGTGCCATCAGTGAGTTGAAGGGTCCACCAAATGCTTTCTTT	CAISELKGPPNAFF